This T cell receptor (beta chain) was observed in a study of CD8 T cells in ankylosing spondylitis. Preparation of TCR beta libraries was done by quantitative 5'-RACE with molecular barcodes. Via MiXCR, TCRdb re-called the 5' RACE reads, giving one row per CDR3 protein. This table holds a few hundred thousand distinct CDR3 sequences, 11% found once. With 2 bases clipped from V and 4 bases from J, the junction kept 4 bases outside the gene matches. CDR3 length: 16 amino acids. CDR1 and CDR2 (germline): SGHRS, YFSETQ. Points from the study as a whole: A TCR beta motif of eight highly homologous variants appeared characteristic of ankylosing spondylitis blood. Disease-associated clones were reportedly significantly overrepresented in matched ankylosing spondylitis synovial fluid.

This clonotype was counted at least ten times. The antigen remains undetermined. This sequence was found in a female donor with ankylosing spondylitis or in good health (not recorded which). This chain joins TRBV5-1 and TRBJ1-5; 12 nucleotides agree with TRBD1. Material for sequencing was blood, either unsorted or a sorted T cell fraction (not recorded which). The CDR3 sequence: CASSFGTGGRNQPQHF. The CDR3 DNA reads TGCGCCAGCAGCTTTGGGACAGGGGGCAGGAATCAGCCCCAGCATTTT.